The entry below gives a single T cell receptor (beta chain) sequence along with its context. Its cognate antigen is unknown. Use of 60 Vbeta and 13 Jbeta primers characterized the PCR. Assay: immunoSEQ multiplex PCR; the TCRdb copy retains only in-frame clones and omits some. The repertoire holds some 220,000 clones, with about 80% as singletons. These data originate in a study of cytomegalovirus exposure and HLA in healthy donors. Overall study findings and caveats: Analyses of presence and absence presupposed an approximately uniform sequencing depth across donors. Within the data, a cluster of highly shared sequence variants was likely a sequencing artifact.

Sequenced input: PBMCs. This clonotype was sampled from a woman aged 40-49 years in good health and CMV-seronegative.

CDR3 coding DNA: TGTGCCAGCAGCTCCGCCGGGACAGGGGGGGGTGAGCAGTTCTTC. It translates to CASSSAGTGGGEQFF. The chain carries TRBV7-6 and TRBJ2-1, with TRBD1 matching 11 bases. Germline V gene lookup returns CDR1 SGHVS and CDR2 FNYEAQ. The CDR3 has 15 amino acids. With 4 bases clipped from V and 9 bases from J, the junction kept 8 bases outside the gene matches.